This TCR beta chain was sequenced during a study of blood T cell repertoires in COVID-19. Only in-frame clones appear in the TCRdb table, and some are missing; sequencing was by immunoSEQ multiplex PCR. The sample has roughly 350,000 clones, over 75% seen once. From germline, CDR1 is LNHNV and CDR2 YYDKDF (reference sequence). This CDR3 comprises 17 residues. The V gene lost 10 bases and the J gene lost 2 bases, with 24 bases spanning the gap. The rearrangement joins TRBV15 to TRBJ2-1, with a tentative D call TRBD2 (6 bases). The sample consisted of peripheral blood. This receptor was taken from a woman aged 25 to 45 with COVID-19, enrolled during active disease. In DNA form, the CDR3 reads TGTGCCATCACAGACCGCATTAGCGGCCGAACCTACAATGAGCAGTTCTTC. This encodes CAITDRISGRTYNEQFF.